The 6 T cell receptor beta chains presented below share a single source sample, sequenced in a study of cytomegalovirus exposure and HLA in healthy donors. Clones were read by immunoSEQ multiplex PCR, and TCRdb kept only the in-frame ones, dropping some. In the table there are about 120,000 clones, over 85% of which are singletons. Sequenced input: PBMCs. All receptors come from a woman younger than 30 in good health and CMV-seronegative.

The rearrangement joins TRBV30 to TRBJ2-4; TRBD1 agrees at 9 bases. V lost 1 base, J lost 4 bases, and 11 bases stayed unmatched. Germline loops: CDR1 GTSNPN, CDR2 SVGIG (reference sequence). This CDR3 contains 17 residues. The CDR3 DNA reads as TGTGCCTGGAGTGCCAGCGGGACAGGGCCTGGAAAAAACATTCAGTACTTC. Its translation is CAWSASGTGPGKNIQYF.

This rearrangement joins TRBV7-9 to TRBJ2-1; a possible D gene is TRBD1 (5 bases). V lost 0 bases and J lost 8, with 11 bases in between. Germline CDR1 is SEHNR and CDR2 is FQNEAQ (reference sequence). The CDR3 extends over 14 amino acids. CDR3 sequence reads: CASSLAAGFDEQFF. The CDR3 DNA sequence: TGTGCCAGCAGCTTAGCGGCAGGGTTCGATGAGCAGTTCTTC. Together with reference TRBV7-9 and TRBJ2-1, the CDR3 gives the full variable domain: DTGVSQNPRHKITKRGQNVTFRCDPISEHNRLYWYRQTLGQGPEFLTYFQNEAQLEKSRLLSDRFSAERPKGSFSTLEIQRTEQGDSAMYLCASSLAAGFDEQFFGPGTRLTVL.

The chain couples TRBV11-1 to TRBJ1-2; unclear D gene. This CDR3 has 16 residues. The germline V gene encodes CDR1 SGHAT and CDR2 FQDESV (reference sequence). Between the trimmed V and J ends, which lost 4 bases and 0 bases, there was a span of 15 bases. The CDR3 DNA reads TGTGCCAGCAGCTCTCGCACTAAAGCAGCTAACTATGGCTACACCTTC. Translated, it gives CASSSRTKAANYGYTF.

The J gene is TRBJ2-6, the V gene TRBV13; TRBD1 matches 8 bases. J was trimmed by 0 bases and V by 2 bases; bases with no gene match: 3. Germline CDR1 PRHDT, CDR2 FYEKMQ (reference sequence). The CDR3 runs to 17 residues. CDR3 in amino acids: CASSLQGAVSGANVLTF. CDR3 DNA sequence: TGTGCCAGCAGCTTACAGGGGGCGGTCTCTGGGGCCAACGTCCTGACTTTC.

This chain connects TRBV5-4 to TRBJ2-5; 7 positions match TRBD2. V was pared by 4 bases and J by 4 bases, with 10 bases of the junction left unmatched. The CDR3 is 15 amino acids. CDR1 is SGHNT and CDR2 is YYREEE in the germline V gene (reference sequence). The CDR3 sequence is CASSPGGRGLETQYF. The CDR3 nucleotides are TGTGCCAGCAGCCCGGGAGGTCGAGGGCTAGAGACCCAGTACTTC.

The table lists this clone with a count of one. The gene calls are TRBV2 and TRBJ2-3; TRBD2 agrees at 11 bases. Germline-derived CDR1 and CDR2 are SNHLY and FYNNEI. After removal of 4 bases from V and 5 bases from J, the junction contained 2 bases not matched to a gene. CDR3 length equals 14 residues. The CDR3 is CASSGLAGIDTQYF. Written as DNA, the CDR3 is TGTGCCAGCAGTGGACTAGCGGGAATAGATACGCAGTATTTT.